This T cell receptor beta chain was sequenced for a study of T cells after yellow fever vaccination. Using its own MiXCR run on the 5' RACE reads, TCRdb lists one record per CDR3 protein. The table lists about 320,000 distinct CDR3 sequences, about 10% of them singletons. Per the germline V gene, CDR1 is LGHNA and CDR2 is YSLEER. CDR3 length: 13 amino acids. V was clipped by 2 bases and J by 8 bases, with 10 bases between them. Notes on this clonotype: Antigen specificity is unknown.

Overall study findings and caveats: The study found a weaker secondary response that peaked faster, day 5 versus 15. From the bulk population, abundant clonotypes could contaminate and appear within FACS-sorted repertoires.

The chain uses TRBV4-3 and TRBJ2-1, with unresolved D. This clonotype was obtained from a man aged 18 to 29 who received the YFV17D yellow fever vaccine. The specimen was CD4+ T cells sorted from PBMCs, collected 45 days after the yellow fever booster vaccination. The CDR3 loop reads CASSQFIWDEQFF. The CDR3 DNA sequence: TGCGCCAGCAGCCAATTTATCTGGGATGAGCAGTTCTTC.